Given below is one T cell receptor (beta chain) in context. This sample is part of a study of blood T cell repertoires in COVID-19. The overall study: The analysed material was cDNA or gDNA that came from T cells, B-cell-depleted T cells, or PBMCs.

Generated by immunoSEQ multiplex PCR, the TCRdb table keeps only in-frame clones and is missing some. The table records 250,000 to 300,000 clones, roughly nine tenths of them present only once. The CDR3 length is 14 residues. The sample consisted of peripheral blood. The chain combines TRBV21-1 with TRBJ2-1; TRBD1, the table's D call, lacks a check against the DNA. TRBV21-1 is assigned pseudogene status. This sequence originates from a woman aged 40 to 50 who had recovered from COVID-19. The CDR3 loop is CASRWLQGPNEQFF. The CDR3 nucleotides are TGTGCCAGCAGGTGGCTTCAGGGCCCGAATGAGCAGTTCTTC.